This T cell receptor (beta chain) derives from a study of shared clonotypes between healthy human individuals. Produced via immunoSEQ multiplex PCR; TCRdb's table is partial and in-frame only. The table includes about 1.5 million clones, roughly 98% detected once. This clone was seen only once. The sample was naive CD4+ T cells sorted from blood. Noted subset: CD45RA+ positively selected. The receptor comes from a man aged 25-45 years in good health.

CDR3 DNA: TGTGCCAGCAGACTCACAGAAGGTGAAGCTTTCTTT. Amino acids: CASRLTEGEAFF. The chain is built from TRBV28 and TRBJ1-1; D call uncertain. Germline CDR1 reads MDHEN; CDR2 reads SYDVKM. The V and J ends lost 6 bases and 7 bases respectively, with 12 bases between them. This CDR3 spans 12 amino acids.